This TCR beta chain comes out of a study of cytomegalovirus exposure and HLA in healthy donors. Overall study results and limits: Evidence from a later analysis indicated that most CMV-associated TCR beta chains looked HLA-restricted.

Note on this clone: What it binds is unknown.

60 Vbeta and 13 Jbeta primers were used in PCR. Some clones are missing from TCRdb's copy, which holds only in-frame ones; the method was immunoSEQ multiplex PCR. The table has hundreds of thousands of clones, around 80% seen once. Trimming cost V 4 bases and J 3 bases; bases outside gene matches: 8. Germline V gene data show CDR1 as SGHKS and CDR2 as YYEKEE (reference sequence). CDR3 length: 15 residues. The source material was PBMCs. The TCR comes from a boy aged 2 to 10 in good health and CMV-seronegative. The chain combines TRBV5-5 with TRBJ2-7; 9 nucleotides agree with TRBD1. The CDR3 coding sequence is TGTGCCAGCAGCCCTTACCCGGGACAGGGCTACGAGCAGTACTTC. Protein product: CASSPYPGQGYEQYF.